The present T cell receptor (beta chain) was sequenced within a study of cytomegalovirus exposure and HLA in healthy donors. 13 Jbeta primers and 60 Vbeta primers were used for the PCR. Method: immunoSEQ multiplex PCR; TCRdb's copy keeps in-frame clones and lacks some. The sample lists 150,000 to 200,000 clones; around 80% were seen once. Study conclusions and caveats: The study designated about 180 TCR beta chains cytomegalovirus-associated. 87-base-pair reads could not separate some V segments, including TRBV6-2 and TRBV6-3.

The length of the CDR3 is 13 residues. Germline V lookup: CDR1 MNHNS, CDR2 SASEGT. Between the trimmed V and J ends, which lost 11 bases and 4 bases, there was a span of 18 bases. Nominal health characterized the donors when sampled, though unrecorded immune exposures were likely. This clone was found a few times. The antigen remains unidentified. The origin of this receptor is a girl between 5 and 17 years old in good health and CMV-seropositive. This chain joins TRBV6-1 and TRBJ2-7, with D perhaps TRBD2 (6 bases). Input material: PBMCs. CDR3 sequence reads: CAGAGGMFYEQYF. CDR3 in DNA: TGTGCCGGGGCAGGAGGGATGTTTTACGAGCAGTACTTC.